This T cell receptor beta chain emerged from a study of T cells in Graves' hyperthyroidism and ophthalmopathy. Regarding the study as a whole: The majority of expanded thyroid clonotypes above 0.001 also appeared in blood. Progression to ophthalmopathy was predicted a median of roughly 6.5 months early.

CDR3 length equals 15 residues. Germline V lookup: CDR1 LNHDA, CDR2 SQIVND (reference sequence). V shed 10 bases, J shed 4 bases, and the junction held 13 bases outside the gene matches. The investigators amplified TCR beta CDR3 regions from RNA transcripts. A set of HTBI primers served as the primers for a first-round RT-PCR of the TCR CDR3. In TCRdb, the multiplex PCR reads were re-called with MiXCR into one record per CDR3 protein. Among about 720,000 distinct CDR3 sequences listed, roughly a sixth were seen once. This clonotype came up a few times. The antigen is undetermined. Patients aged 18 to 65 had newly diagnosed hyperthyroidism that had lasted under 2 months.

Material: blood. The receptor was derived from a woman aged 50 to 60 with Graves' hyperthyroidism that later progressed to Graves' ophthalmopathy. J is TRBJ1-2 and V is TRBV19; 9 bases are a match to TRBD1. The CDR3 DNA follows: TGTGCCACCGTTCACCTGACAGGGGGATCCTATGGCTACACCTTC. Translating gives CATVHLTGGSYGYTF. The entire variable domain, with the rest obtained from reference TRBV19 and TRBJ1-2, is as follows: DGGITQSPKYLFRKEGQNVTLSCEQNLNHDAMYWYRQDPGQGLRLIYYSQIVNDFQKGDIAEGYSVSREKKESFPLTVTSAQKNPTAFYLCATVHLTGGSYGYTFGSGTRLTVV.